The next 20 T cell receptor beta chains were all read from a single sample in a study of blood T cell repertoires in COVID-19. Here immunoSEQ multiplex PCR was the method, and the copy in TCRdb shows in-frame clones only, minus some. The data hold about 170,000 clones, with approximately 90% observed a single time. The material sequenced was peripheral blood. The source is a man aged 50 to 59 who had recovered from COVID-19.

The CDR3 spells CASSEGPTRGRNTEAFF. The CDR3 bases are TGTGCCAGCAGCGAGGGGCCAACCAGGGGGAGGAACACTGAAGCTTTCTTT. This chain connects TRBV5-6 to TRBJ1-1, with TRBD1 identical over 7 bases. Germline V CDR1 and CDR2: SGHDT, YYEEEE. J was trimmed by 1 base and V by 4 bases; bases with no gene match: 13. This CDR3 has 17 amino acids.

The chain recombines TRBV7-3 with TRBJ2-3, with a tentative D call TRBD1 (5 bases). This CDR3 is 13 amino acids long. The V gene's germline CDR1 is SGHTA and CDR2 FQGTGA. The V end lost 7 bases, the J end lost 1 base, and 9 bases lay between the germline ends. CDR3 sequence reads: CASKGRGTDTQYF. The CDR3 DNA follows: TGTGCCAGCAAAGGCAGGGGCACAGATACGCAGTATTTT. Variable domain in full (rest from reference TRBV7-3 and TRBJ2-3): GAGVSQTPSNKVTEKGKYVELRCDPISGHTALYWYRQSLGQGPEFLIYFQGTGAADDSGLPNDRFFAVRPEGSVSTLKIQRTERGDSAVYLCASKGRGTDTQYFGPGTRLTVL.

The chain combines TRBV27 with TRBJ1-1; no clear D gene. Germline lookup yields CDR1 MNHEY and CDR2 SMNVEV (reference sequence). The CDR3 has 16 amino acids. V was trimmed by 1 base and J by 0 bases, leaving 12 bases between them. The CDR3 DNA reads as TGTGCCAGCAGTTTATATCTCCCGGTCATGAACACTGAAGCTTTCTTT. This codes for CASSLYLPVMNTEAFF.

The chain combines TRBV11-2 with TRBJ1-1; the D is unclear. The CDR3 is 16 amino acids. Germline CDR1 reads SGHAT; CDR2 reads FQNNGV. Trimming cost V 4 bases and J 3 bases, with 18 bases left between them. The CDR3 reads CASSYLGGIGYTEAFF. In nucleotides, the CDR3 is TGTGCCAGCAGCTACCTTGGAGGAATAGGGTACACTGAAGCTTTCTTT.

The chain joins TRBV7-2 to TRBJ2-2, with D hard to call. V lost 6 bases and J 1 base, leaving 9 bases between the germline ends. Germline V gene sequence: CDR1 SGHTA, CDR2 FQGNSA. This CDR3 has 14 amino acids. For the CDR3, the DNA is TGTGCCAGCAGTAAACGGTGGAACACCGGGGAGCTGTTTTTT. It specifies CASSKRWNTGELFF.

This clone came up once. V and J are TRBV6-6 and TRBJ1-3, with D hard to call. Trimming removed 7 bases from V and 4 bases from J, with 8 bases in between. The V gene's germline CDR1 is MNHNY and CDR2 SVGAGI (reference sequence). The CDR3 consists of 12 residues. The CDR3 region has the DNA TGTGCCAGCACTAGGGAGGGAAACACCATATATTTT. This encodes CASTREGNTIYF.

The chain has TRBV15 and TRBJ2-3, with 9 bases matching TRBD1. Trimming at V came to 2 bases and at J to 3 bases, leaving 6 bases not matched to a gene. CDR1 is LNHNV, CDR2 YYDKDF, per germline (reference sequence). The CDR3 has 16 amino acids. The CDR3 loop reads CATSRQQGARTDTQYF. CDR3 DNA: TGTGCCACCAGCAGACAACAGGGGGCGAGGACAGATACGCAGTATTTT.

This chain links TRBV6-2 or TRBV6-3 with TRBJ2-7; D may be TRBD1 (5 bases). Trimming removed 2 bases at V and 1 base at J, with 18 bases between. The germline gives CDR1 MNHEY, CDR2 SVGEGT. This CDR3 has 17 residues. CDR3 in DNA: TGTGCCAGCAGTTACAGGTCAGGGCAGGGAAGATCCTACGAGCAGTACTTC. Its protein product is CASSYRSGQGRSYEQYF.

The CDR3 protein is CASSIDPVRRGLYTEAFF. DNA for the CDR3: TGTGCCAGTAGTATAGATCCGGTCCGACGGGGTTTGTACACTGAAGCTTTCTTT. The gene calls are TRBV19 and TRBJ1-1, with D unclear. Germline-derived CDR1 and CDR2 are LNHDA and SQIVND (reference sequence). V dropped 0 bases and J dropped 3 bases, with 20 bases sitting between them. This CDR3 comprises 18 residues.

V is TRBV6-1 and J is TRBJ1-5; tentatively, D is TRBD1 (6 bases). Deletions cut 4 bases from V and 4 bases from J, with 8 bases between. Germline lookup yields CDR1 MNHNS and CDR2 SASEGT. The CDR3 has 13 amino acids. In nucleotides, the CDR3 is TGTGCCAGCAGTGGGACAGCTAATCAGCCCCAGCATTTT. Residues: CASSGTANQPQHF.

The chain recombines TRBV9 with TRBJ2-1; TRBD2 aligns across 9 bases. There are 13 residues in the CDR3. J lost 10 bases, V lost 4 bases, and 6 bases had no gene match. Germline CDR1 and CDR2: SGDLS and YYNGEE. The CDR3 protein is CASSSGLAPEQFF. In nucleotides, the CDR3 is TGTGCCAGCAGCTCGGGACTAGCTCCCGAGCAGTTCTTC.

This clone was seen a few times. The chain uses TRBV6-2 or TRBV6-3 and TRBJ1-2; 7 bases line up with TRBD1. V gave up 5 bases and J gave up 4 bases; unmatched junction bases: 10. CDR3 length: 15 residues. From germline, CDR1 is MNHEY and CDR2 SVGEGT. CDR3 coding DNA: TGTGCCAGCAGTATTGGACAGGTCGGACTCTATGGCTACACCTTC. It specifies CASSIGQVGLYGYTF.

This rearrangement joins TRBV5-4 to TRBJ2-5; weak D call: TRBD2 (5 bases). V lost 0 bases and J 2 bases, leaving 8 bases between the germline ends. The V gene's germline CDR1 is SGHNT and CDR2 YYREEE (reference sequence). This CDR3 is built from 14 residues. The CDR3 here is CASSLGGEQETQYF. The CDR3 DNA reads as TGTGCCAGCAGCTTGGGTGGGGAGCAAGAGACCCAGTACTTC.

This clone was observed a single time. The CDR3 coding sequence is TGTGCCAGCAGCTTATCAGGGGGAAACTATGGCTACACCTTC. Amino acids: CASSLSGGNYGYTF. The chain has TRBV7-2 and TRBJ1-2; 7 positions match TRBD1. The CDR3 extends over 14 amino acids. Germline CDR1 SGHTA, CDR2 FQGNSA. Trimming cost V 2 bases and J 2 bases; bases outside gene matches: 2. The full variable domain, in which reference TRBV7-2 and TRBJ1-2 provide the parts outside the CDR3, is GAGVSQSPSNKVTEKGKDVELRCDPISGHTALYWYRQSLGQGLEFLIYFQGNSAPDKSGLPSDRFSAERTGGSVSTLTIQRTQQEDSAVYLCASSLSGGNYGYTFGSGTRLTVV.

V is TRBV9 and J is TRBJ2-2; 8 nucleotides agree with TRBD1. The junction had 7 bases not matched to a gene; V was cut back by 0 bases and J by 3 bases. CDR3 size: 17 residues. Looked up from germline, CDR1 is SGDLS and CDR2 is YYNGEE. In DNA, the CDR3 is TGTGCCAGCAGCGTAGAAGGGGACAGGTCCTACACCGGGGAGCTGTTTTTT. Amino acids: CASSVEGDRSYTGELFF. Complete variable domain (other parts from reference TRBV9 and TRBJ2-2): DSGVTQTPKHLITATGQRVTLRCSPRSGDLSVYWYQQSLDQGLQFLIQYYNGEERAKGNILERFSAQQFPDLHSELNLSSLELGDSALYFCASSVEGDRSYTGELFFGEGSRLTVL.

This chain links TRBV11-2 with TRBJ2-1; TRBD1 might be the D (5 bases). Deletions cut 1 base from V and 8 bases from J, with 9 bases between. Germline CDR1 SGHAT, CDR2 FQNNGV. CDR3 length: 13 amino acids. The CDR3 sequence is CASSLVGRDEQFF. The CDR3 DNA reads TGTGCCAGCAGCTTAGTCGGCAGGGATGAGCAGTTCTTC.

This clone occurred once. The genes are TRBV25-1 and TRBJ1-1; D uncertain. From germline, CDR1 is MGHDK and CDR2 SYGVNS. Trimming removed 7 bases from V and 4 bases from J, with 13 bases in between. CDR3 length: 13 residues. This CDR3 reads CASTGGGSTEAFF. The CDR3 DNA reads as TGTGCCAGCACCGGTGGCGGGAGCACTGAAGCTTTCTTT. Full variable domain (missing parts from reference TRBV25-1 and TRBJ1-1): EADIYQTPRYLVIGTGKKITLECSQTMGHDKMYWYQQDPGMELHLIHYSYGVNSTEKGDLSSESTVSRIRTEHFPLTLESARPSHTSQYLCASTGGGSTEAFFGQGTRLTVV.

The rearrangement uses TRBV19 and TRBJ1-2; D is possibly TRBD1 (5 bases). The germline gives CDR1 LNHDA, CDR2 SQIVND (reference sequence). The germline V and J ends were trimmed by 5 bases and 4 bases, with 8 bases remaining between them. The CDR3 loop spans 12 amino acids. CDR3 DNA sequence: TGTGCCAGTAGTGGCCAGGGCTATGGCTACACCTTC. It specifies CASSGQGYGYTF.

This chain connects TRBV5-1 to TRBJ2-5; 10 nucleotides agree with TRBD1. The CDR3 extends over 16 amino acids. Per germline, CDR1 SGHRS and CDR2 YFSETQ. The ends lost 0 bases at V and 5 bases at J; junction bases unmatched: 7. CDR3 in DNA: TGCGCCAGCAGCTTGGAGGGACAGGGGAAGAGTGAGACCCAGTACTTC. Its protein is CASSLEGQGKSETQYF.

J is TRBJ2-1 and V is TRBV15, with 15 positions matching TRBD2. Per germline, CDR1 LNHNV and CDR2 YYDKDF (reference sequence). V lost 2 bases and J lost 9; bases outside the gene matches: 8. The CDR3 spans 17 residues. The CDR3 region has the DNA TGTGCCACCAGCAGATCCGGACTAGCGGGAGGGTGGGGTGAGCAGTTCTTC. It translates to CATSRSGLAGGWGEQFF.